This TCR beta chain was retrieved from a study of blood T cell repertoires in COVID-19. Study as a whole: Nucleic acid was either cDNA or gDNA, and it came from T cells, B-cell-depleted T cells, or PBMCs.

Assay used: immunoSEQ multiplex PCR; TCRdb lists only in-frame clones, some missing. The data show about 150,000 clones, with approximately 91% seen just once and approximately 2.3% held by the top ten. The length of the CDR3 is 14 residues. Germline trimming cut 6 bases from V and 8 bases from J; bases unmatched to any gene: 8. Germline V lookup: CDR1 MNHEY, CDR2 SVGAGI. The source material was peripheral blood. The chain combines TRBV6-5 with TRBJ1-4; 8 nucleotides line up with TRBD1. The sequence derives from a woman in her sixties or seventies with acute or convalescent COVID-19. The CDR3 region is CASSSGQVGEKLFF. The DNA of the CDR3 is TGTGCCAGCAGCTCGGGACAGGTTGGGGAAAAACTGTTTTTT.